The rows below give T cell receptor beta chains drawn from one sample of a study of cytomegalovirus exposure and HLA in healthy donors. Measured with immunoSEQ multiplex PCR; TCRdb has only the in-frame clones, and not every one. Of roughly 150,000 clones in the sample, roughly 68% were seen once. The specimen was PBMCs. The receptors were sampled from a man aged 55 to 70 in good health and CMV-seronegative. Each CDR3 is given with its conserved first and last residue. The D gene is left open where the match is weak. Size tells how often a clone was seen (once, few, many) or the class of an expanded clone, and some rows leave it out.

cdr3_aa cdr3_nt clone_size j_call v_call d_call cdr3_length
CASSLAGRGDNEQFF TGTGCCAGCAGCTTAGCGGGCAGGGGTGACAATGAGCAGTTCTTC NA TRBJ2-1 TRBV7-3 NA 15
CASSPRRDYNREKLFF TGTGCCAGTAGTCCCCGCAGGGACTATAATAGGGAAAAACTGTTTTTT NA TRBJ1-4 TRBV19 NA 16
CASSPDRGLGNTIYF TGCGCCAGCAGTCCGGACAGGGGGTTAGGAAACACCATATATTTT NA TRBJ1-3 TRBV5-1 TRBD1 15
CASSLNPSGESYEQYF TGTGCCAGCAGCTTAAACCCCTCAGGGGAAAGCTACGAGCAGTACTTC NA TRBJ2-7 TRBV7-3 NA 16
CAFSPDPRGEQFF TGTGCCTTTAGCCCCGATCCTAGGGGGGAGCAGTTCTTC NA TRBJ2-1 TRBV30 NA 13
CASRGRAGGQNTGELFF TGTGCCAGCAGGGGGAGAGCGGGAGGGCAAAACACCGGGGAGCTGTTTTTT NA TRBJ2-2 TRBV25-1 TRBD2 17
CASTPTFRGRYEQYF TGTGCCAGCACTCCGACGTTCAGGGGGCGTTACGAGCAGTACTTC NA TRBJ2-7 TRBV6-1 TRBD1 15
CAISDGRGRRNTEAFF TGTGCCATCAGTGATGGCAGGGGGCGTAGGAACACTGAAGCTTTCTTT NA TRBJ1-1 TRBV10-3 TRBD1 16
CASSLSSGRARDTGELFF TGTGCCAGCAGCTTATCTAGCGGGAGGGCGCGGGACACCGGGGAGCTGTTTTTT NA TRBJ2-2 TRBV7-8 TRBD2 18
CASITSGRVDTQYF TGTGCCAGCATAACTAGCGGGAGGGTTGATACGCAGTATTTT NA TRBJ2-3 TRBV6-1 TRBD2 14
CAWSVPRGRATDTQYF TGTGCCTGGAGTGTACCCAGGGGCCGGGCCACAGATACGCAGTATTTT NA TRBJ2-3 TRBV30 NA 16
CASSPLAGGPREQYF TGTGCCAGCAGCCCGTTAGCGGGAGGGCCACGCGAGCAGTACTTC NA TRBJ2-7 TRBV13 TRBD2 15
CASSQKGDTGELFF TGTGCCAGCAGTCAGAAAGGGGACACCGGGGAGCTGTTTTTT NA TRBJ2-2 TRBV7-7 NA 14
CASINGVGQAENEQFF TGCGCCAGCATTAATGGCGTAGGACAGGCCGAAAATGAGCAGTTCTTC few TRBJ2-1 TRBV5-1 TRBD1 16
CASSLSAGVNEKLFF TGTGCCAGCAGTTTATCGGCAGGGGTAAATGAAAAACTGTTTTTT NA TRBJ1-4 TRBV27 NA 15
CASSVGSGRGETQYF TGTGCCAGCAGTGTCGGAAGCGGGAGAGGAGAGACCCAGTACTTC NA TRBJ2-5 TRBV6-1 TRBD2 15
CASSLGGGRAITNTEAFF TGTGCCAGCAGCTTGGGGGGGGGACGTGCGATCACGAACACTGAAGCTTTCTTT NA TRBJ1-1 TRBV5-4 NA 18
CSVLFRDRGFYEQYF TGCAGCGTCCTTTTCCGGGACAGGGGGTTCTACGAGCAGTACTTC NA TRBJ2-7 TRBV29-1 TRBD1 15
CASSLPGQGVLQYF TGTGCCAGTAGCCTCCCGGGACAGGGTGTTCTTCAGTACTTC NA TRBJ2-7 TRBV19 TRBD1 14
CATSRAPGGRYEQYF TGTGCCACCAGCAGAGCTCCAGGGGGCCGCTACGAGCAGTACTTC NA TRBJ2-7 TRBV15 TRBD1 15
CASDSYGGKLFF TGTGCCTCAGACTCATACGGTGGGAAACTGTTTTTT NA TRBJ1-4 TRBV30 NA 12
CAWKGESAEAFF TGTGCCTGGAAGGGGGAATCGGCTGAAGCTTTCTTT once TRBJ1-1 TRBV30 NA 12
CAISAGQGAGNTIYF TGTGCCATCAGCGCCGGACAGGGGGCTGGAAACACCATATATTTT NA TRBJ1-3 TRBV10-3 TRBD1 15
CASSQGQRYEQYF TGCGCCAGCAGCCAAGGACAGCGCTACGAGCAGTACTTC once TRBJ2-7 TRBV4-3 NA 13
CASSQAAKTVNTEAFF TGTGCCAGCAGCCAAGCAGCGAAGACAGTCAACACTGAAGCTTTCTTT few TRBJ1-1 TRBV4-2 NA 16
CASSQTGLAGELFF TGTGCCAGCAGCCAGACAGGGCTCGCCGGGGAGCTGTTTTTT NA TRBJ2-2 TRBV7-3 TRBD1 14
CASSLGVSYEQYF TGCGCCAGCAGCTTGGGAGTGTCCTACGAGCAGTACTTC NA TRBJ2-7 TRBV5-1 NA 13
CASSLYRGVSGSYEQYF TGTGCCAGCAGCTTGTATCGAGGTGTTAGCGGGAGTTACGAGCAGTACTTC once TRBJ2-7 TRBV5-5 TRBD2 17
CASSAGHFYEQYF TGTGCCAGCAGTGCGGGACACTTCTACGAGCAGTACTTC NA TRBJ2-7 TRBV6-1 NA 13
CASSLYIGGQGAYEQYF TGTGCCAGCAGTTTATACATAGGGGGTCAGGGGGCTTACGAGCAGTACTTC NA TRBJ2-7 TRBV28 TRBD1 17
CASSSGTGISGANVLTF TGTGCCAGCAGCTCAGGGACAGGTATCTCTGGGGCCAACGTCCTGACTTTC few TRBJ2-6 TRBV7-8 TRBD1 17
CASREIQGILNTEAFF TGTGCCAGCAGGGAAATACAGGGAATTTTGAACACTGAAGCTTTCTTT NA TRBJ1-1 TRBV28 NA 16
CASREQYSNQPQHF TGTGCCAGCAGGGAGCAGTATAGCAATCAGCCCCAGCATTTT NA TRBJ1-5 TRBV27 NA 14
CASSPGLAGHEQFF TGTGCCAGCAGCCCTGGACTAGCGGGGCATGAGCAGTTCTTC few TRBJ2-1 TRBV5-5 TRBD2 14
CASSFNQDNEKLFF TGTGCCAGCAGCTTTAACCAGGATAATGAAAAACTGTTTTTT once TRBJ1-4 TRBV7-9 NA 14
CASSFGQGALTPSYEQYF TGTGCCAGCAGTTTCGGGCAGGGGGCTTTGACACCCTCCTACGAGCAGTACTTC few TRBJ2-7 TRBV28 TRBD1 18
CASSLGLLADANTGELFF TGCGCCAGCAGCTTGGGTCTCCTAGCGGACGCGAACACCGGGGAGCTGTTTTTT few TRBJ2-2 TRBV5-1 TRBD2 18
CASSLSGGQETQYF TGTGCCAGCAGCTTGTCCGGGGGCCAAGAGACCCAGTACTTC NA TRBJ2-5 TRBV5-4 NA 14
CASSLGNTGAAFF TGTGCCAGCAGCTTGGGAAACACAGGGGCCGCTTTCTTT NA TRBJ1-1 TRBV5-4 TRBD1 13
CAGKTGGAYEQYF TGTGCCGGGAAGACAGGAGGTGCCTACGAGCAGTACTTC NA TRBJ2-7 TRBV30 NA 13
CASSSGRGRQPQHF TGTGCCAGCAGTTCGGGGAGGGGCCGTCAGCCCCAGCATTTT NA TRBJ1-5 TRBV27 NA 14
CASTLPGGYTEAFF TGTGCCAGCACGCTGCCCGGGGGATACACTGAAGCTTTCTTT NA TRBJ1-1 TRBV7-9 NA 14
CASSLVLAGGPVQYF TGCGCCAGCAGCTTGGTCCTAGCGGGAGGGCCTGTGCAGTACTTC NA TRBJ2-7 TRBV5-1 TRBD2 15
CASSPGQGETQYF TGTGCCAGCAGTCCTGGACAGGGCGAGACCCAGTACTTC NA TRBJ2-5 TRBV2 TRBD1 13
CASSLLAGGPLGEQYF TGTGCCAGCAGTTTATTAGCGGGAGGGCCTTTAGGCGAGCAGTACTTC NA TRBJ2-7 TRBV27 TRBD2 16
CASRHPGGTEAFF TGCGCCAGCAGACACCCAGGGGGCACTGAAGCTTTCTTT few TRBJ1-1 TRBV4-1 TRBD1 13
CASRKTGAGGNTIYF TGTGCCAGCAGAAAGACAGGGGCTGGTGGAAACACCATATATTTT NA TRBJ1-3 TRBV6-5 TRBD1 15
CASSLGTSGGTQYF TGTGCCAGCAGCTTAGGGACTAGCGGAGGAACCCAGTACTTC NA TRBJ2-5 TRBV7-8 TRBD2 14
CASSGGPPQYF TGTGCCAGCAGTGGGGGGCCCCCGCAGTATTTT NA TRBJ2-3 TRBV6-1 NA 11
CASGLAGIGELFF TGCGCCTCGGGACTAGCGGGAATTGGGGAGCTGTTTTTT NA TRBJ2-2 TRBV5-1 TRBD2 13
CSVRASNERYEQYF TGCAGCGTTCGTGCTTCTAATGAGCGCTACGAGCAGTACTTC NA TRBJ2-7 TRBV29-1 NA 14
CASSQPKLTSGHANEQFF TGCGCCAGCAGTCAACCAAAATTAACTAGCGGGCACGCGAATGAGCAGTTCTTC few TRBJ2-1 TRBV23-1 TRBD2 18
CASGLGADNEQFF TGTGCTAGTGGTTTGGGAGCGGACAATGAGCAGTTCTTC few TRBJ2-1 TRBV12-5 NA 13
CASSSLGQGAMDINEQFF TGTGCCAGCAGCTCACTCGGACAGGGGGCTATGGATATCAATGAGCAGTTCTTC NA TRBJ2-1 TRBV7-9 TRBD1 18
CASSHTGDSGNTIYF TGCGCCAGCAGCCACACAGGGGACTCTGGAAACACCATATATTTT NA TRBJ1-3 TRBV5-1 TRBD1 15
CASRPGQGGLETTF TGTGCCAGCAGACCGGGACAGGGCGGCCTAGAAACCACCTTC NA TRBJ1-2 TRBV6-4 TRBD1 14
CAIRDGTSINTGELFF TGTGCCATCAGAGACGGGACTAGCATTAACACCGGGGAGCTGTTTTTT few TRBJ2-2 TRBV10-3 TRBD2 16
CASSLGTGADEQYF TGCGCCAGCAGCTTGGGGACTGGAGCCGACGAGCAGTACTTC few TRBJ2-7 TRBV5-1 NA 14
CSVEVVQGDGTQYF TGCAGCGTTGAAGTGGTACAGGGCGACGGTACGCAGTATTTT NA TRBJ2-3 TRBV29-1 NA 14